This TCR beta chain was obtained from a study of OX40 agonist ivuxolimab in advanced cancers. Study details: Partial responses, seen in three patients, involved one hepatocellular carcinoma and two cutaneous melanomas.

TCRdb keeps only in-frame clones here, not all; method: immunoSEQ multiplex PCR. The sample records 75,000 to 95,000 clones, about 91% being singletons. Germline CDR1 reads MNHNS; CDR2 reads SASEGT. Trimming took 5 bases from V and 6 from J, leaving 17 bases between them. The CDR3 is 15 residues long. On this clone: Its specificity is not known.

Study-wide findings and caveats: The CD4+ and CD8+ T cells in the blood had expanded clonally by week 6 at 0.1 to 3.0 mg/kg. Expanded peripheral T cell antigen specificity was not determined.

People who had autoimmune disease history or systemic immunosuppression were excluded. The V gene is TRBV6-1, the J gene TRBJ1-5, with D hard to call. The material was CD4+ or CD8+ T cells sorted from blood, obtained in a trial of the OX40 agonist ivuxolimab. The sequence was collected from an adult with an advanced solid tumor such as melanoma, head and neck, liver or kidney cancer. CDR3 sequence reads: CASSSTDYASQPQHF. The CDR3 DNA follows: TGTGCCAGCAGTTCTACAGATTATGCCAGTCAGCCCCAGCATTTT.